This entry features one T cell receptor (beta chain) sequence. As to treatment: oral pan-JAK inhibitor, 5-10 mg twice daily. Peripheral blood, together with lesional scalp punch biopsies, was collected from alopecia areata patients. The sample is drawn from a study of CD8+ T cells in alopecia areata. Study in general: Treated patients swallowed 5 to 10 mg of oral tofacitinib twice daily. Treated patients' severity was scored by percentage of affected scalp area.

Per the germline V gene, CDR1 is MDHEN and CDR2 is SYDVKM. V was shortened by 4 bases and J by 2 bases, with 14 bases between the two germline ends. CDR3 length: 15 residues. Sequencing relied on a cDNA template that was reverse transcribed from extracted RNA. The method was immunoSEQ multiplex PCR; TCRdb's version includes in-frame clones alone and lacks a portion of them. This sample has roughly 100,000 clones, with 44% found just once. This specimen was CD8+ T cells sorted from blood, taken at week 24, from a patient treated with tofacitinib. This chain connects TRBV28 to TRBJ1-2; no clear D. This sequence was found in a human donor with alopecia areata. DNA of the CDR3: TGTGCCAGCAGTTACCACGGACGGCCAAACTATGGCTACACCTTC. This codes for CASSYHGRPNYGYTF.